Included here is one T cell receptor (beta chain) sequence, with context. The clone's antigen remains unknown. Qualities for individual bases were not recorded, and no much larger clone is one base off. This sample was taken from a study of T-cell memory formation after mild COVID-19 (dated by TCRdb to 2020 to 2023). About the study as a whole: TCR sequence clusters from the two donors were found to be largely donor specific. Longitudinal TCRalpha and TCRbeta repertoire sequencing tracked T-cell clones expanding and contracting after mild COVID-19 in a couple of donors. Two young, previously healthy adult volunteers, one female and one male, were included in the cohort.

The paper as a whole reports these results and caveats: Contracting CD4+ clones appeared mostly in the CM and EM memory subsets, whereas CD8+ clones were enriched in EMRA. Some responding clones were found in pre-infection memory, which suggests that pre-existing cross-reactive memory T cells took part in the SARS-CoV-2 response. Clones contracting from day 15 to 85 had balanced CD4/CD8 phenotypes, while a second wave expanding from day 15 to 37 was biased towards CD4+. Only a couple of mild cases were covered in the study, and larger cohorts including severe cases with pre-infection samples were considered necessary. The second-wave clones that peaked on day 37 were not confirmed to be SARS-CoV-2 specific.

Ficoll-Paque density gradient centrifugation was the method used to isolate PBMCs. For sequencing, an Illumina NovaSeq 6000 was employed. cDNA libraries for TCRalpha and TCRbeta were prepared by 5'RACE using constant-segment primers, with sample barcodes and unique molecular identifiers added. Trizol reagent was used to extract RNA from every sample. Libraries were amplified in two PCR steps, with a second sample barcode and Illumina TruSeq adapters added in the second step. Sequencing of libraries was performed on an Illumina NovaSeq with 2 x 150 bp paired-end reads. Processing in the source paper ran as follows. The reads were demultiplexed and collapsed into UMI-guided consensus sequences using migec v1.2.7. Using mixcr v2.1.11, UMI consensuses were aligned to TRA and TRB V and J templates and then assembled into clonotypes. A clonotype was counted as expanded or contracted only when both edgeR and NoisET called the clonotype significant, with the noise models trained on biological replicates. For edgeR calls, a false discovery rate-adjusted p below 0.01 and a log2 fold-change threshold of 1 were applied. As an exploratory analysis of dynamics, max-normalized trajectories of the 1000 most abundant clonotypes were examined by PCA with hierarchical clustering. Separately sequenced CD4+ and CD8+ repertoires were used to assign a CD4 or CD8 phenotype to each responding clone. TCRdb trimmed the raw reads at Q25, called clones with MiXCR and kept productive beta chains. Each record represents a unique CDR3 protein, reported with the most common genes and DNA among its rows. The V and J calls here are based on TCRdb, not the publication. Recorded for this sample are some 490,000 distinct CDR3 sequences; 18% of them occurred a single time. The ten most abundant clones make up approximately 13% of the sample.

CDR1 and CDR2, per the germline V gene, are SNHLY and FYNNEI. V is clipped by 2 bases and J by 9 bases, and the sequence between their germline boundaries is 9 bases long. From cysteine to phenylalanine, the CDR3 is 12 amino acids long. Only the CDR3 portion is preserved as DNA: 36 bases, with reading frame beginning at the first base. This TCR was recovered from an adult woman who had mild COVID-19 (a few samples of this study predate the infection). The sample titles of this study are shuffled in the database, so cell type and time point are left out; the donor was told from shared clones. The V and J segments used are TRBV2 and TRBJ2-3; no D segment can be confidently identified. Source material: PBMCs or a T cell subset sorted from them (not recorded which). The DNA sequence is TGTGCCAGCAGTGAATTGGAGACCACGCAGTATTTT. Its product reads: CASSELETTQYF.